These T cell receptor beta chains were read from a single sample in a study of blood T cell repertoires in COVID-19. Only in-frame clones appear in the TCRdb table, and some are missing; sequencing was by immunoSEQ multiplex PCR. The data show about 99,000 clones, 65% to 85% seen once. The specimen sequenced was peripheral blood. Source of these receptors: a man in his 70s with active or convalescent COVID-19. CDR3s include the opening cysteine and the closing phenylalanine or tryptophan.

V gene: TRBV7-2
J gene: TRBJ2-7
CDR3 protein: CASSLAARTSGGYEQYF

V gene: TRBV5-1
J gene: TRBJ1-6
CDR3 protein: CASSTGQGFGYISPLHF

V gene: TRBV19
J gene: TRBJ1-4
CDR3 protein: CASSITGRDEKLFF

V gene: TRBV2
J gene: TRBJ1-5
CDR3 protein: CASSVSGQGNQPQHF

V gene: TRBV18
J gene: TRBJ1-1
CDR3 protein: CASSQNRDTEAFF

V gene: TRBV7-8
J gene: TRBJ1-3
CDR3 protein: CASSFQGVGGNTIYF

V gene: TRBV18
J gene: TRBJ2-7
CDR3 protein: CASSPLDGGTYEQYF

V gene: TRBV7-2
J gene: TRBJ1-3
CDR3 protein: CASSRSGDGNTIYF

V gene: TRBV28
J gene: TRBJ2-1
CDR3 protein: CASTRRVGGPSSNEQFF

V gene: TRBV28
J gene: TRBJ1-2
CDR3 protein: CASRIPGQGALSF

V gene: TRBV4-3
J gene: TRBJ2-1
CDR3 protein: CASSQRRGYHNEQFF

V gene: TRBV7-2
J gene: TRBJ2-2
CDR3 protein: CASSPRFSGTGELFF

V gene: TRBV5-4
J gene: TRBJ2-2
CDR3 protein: CASSSDRVAPDTGELFF

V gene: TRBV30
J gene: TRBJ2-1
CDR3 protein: CAWTVSGGMDEQFF

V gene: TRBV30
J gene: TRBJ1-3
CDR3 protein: CAWSLAPYRNTIYF

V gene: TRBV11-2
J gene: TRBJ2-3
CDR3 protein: CASSSGLNSLTDTQYF

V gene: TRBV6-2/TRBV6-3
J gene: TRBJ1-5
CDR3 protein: CASSYGSGGNQPQHF

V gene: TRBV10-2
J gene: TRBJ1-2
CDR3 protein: CASRPQGADYGYTF

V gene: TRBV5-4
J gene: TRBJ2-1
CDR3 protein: CASRVGLAGDNEQFF

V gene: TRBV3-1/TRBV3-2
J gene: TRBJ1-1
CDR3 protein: CASSQQGATEAFF

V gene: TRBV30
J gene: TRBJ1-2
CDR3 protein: CAWSVVGGTNYGYTF

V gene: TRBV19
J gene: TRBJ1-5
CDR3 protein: CASSIGGTQYQPQHF

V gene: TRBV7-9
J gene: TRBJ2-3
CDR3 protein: CASSLGLAVSTDTQYF

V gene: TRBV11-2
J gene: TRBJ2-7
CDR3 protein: CASSLPLGRTRREQYF

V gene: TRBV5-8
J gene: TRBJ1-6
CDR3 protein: CASQNRQGAGYGSPLHF

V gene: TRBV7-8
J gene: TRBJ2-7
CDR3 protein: CASSLGTGPYEQYF

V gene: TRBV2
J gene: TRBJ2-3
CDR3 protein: CASSITFGTDTQYF

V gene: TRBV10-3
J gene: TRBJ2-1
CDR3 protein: CAISEGLMTSGNEQFF

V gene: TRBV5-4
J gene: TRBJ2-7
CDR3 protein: CASSPGGRGPYEQYF

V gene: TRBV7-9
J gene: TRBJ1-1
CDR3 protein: CASSLQGMNTEAFF

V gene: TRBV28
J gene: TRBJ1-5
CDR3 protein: CASSLSTPTGGRSNQPQHF

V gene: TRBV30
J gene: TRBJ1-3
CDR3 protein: CAWSQSGGSSGNTIYF

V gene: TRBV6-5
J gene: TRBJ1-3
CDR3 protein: CASRDRGGNTIYF

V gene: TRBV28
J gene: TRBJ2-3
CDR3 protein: CASSFASGILQGTQYF

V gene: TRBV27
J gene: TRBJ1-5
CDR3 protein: CASSSGESNQPQHF

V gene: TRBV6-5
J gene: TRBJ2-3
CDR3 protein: CASRGSGTDTQYF

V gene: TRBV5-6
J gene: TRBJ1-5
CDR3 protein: CASSVQGWIGQPQHF

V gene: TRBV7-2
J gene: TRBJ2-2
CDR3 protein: CASSLQGQRGELFF

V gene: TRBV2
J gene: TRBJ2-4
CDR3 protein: CASKSGENIQYF

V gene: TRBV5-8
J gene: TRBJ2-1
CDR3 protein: CASSLGPGGHNEQFF

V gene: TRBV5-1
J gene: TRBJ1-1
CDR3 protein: CASSSQGATEAFF

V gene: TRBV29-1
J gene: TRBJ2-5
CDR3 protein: CSGTGEETQYF

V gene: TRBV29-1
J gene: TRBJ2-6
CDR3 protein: CSVEQGRPGANVLTF

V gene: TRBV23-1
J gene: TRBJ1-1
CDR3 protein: CASSHGQGVSLNTEAFF

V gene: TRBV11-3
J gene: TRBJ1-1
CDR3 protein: CASSGTGGTEAFF

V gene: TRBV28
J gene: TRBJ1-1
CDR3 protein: CASKKGAGYTEAFF

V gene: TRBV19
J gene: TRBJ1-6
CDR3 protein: CASSIRGRGANSPLHF

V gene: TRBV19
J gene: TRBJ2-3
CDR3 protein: CASSTSGGFTDTQYF

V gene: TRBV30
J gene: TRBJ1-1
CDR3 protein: CAWREGATRRTEAFF

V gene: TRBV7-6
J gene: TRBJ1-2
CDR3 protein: CASSPNAGTHYGYTF

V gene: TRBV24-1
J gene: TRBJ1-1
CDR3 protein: CATRSGLNTEAFF

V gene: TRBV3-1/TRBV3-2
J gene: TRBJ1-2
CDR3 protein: CASTTGGGYGYTF

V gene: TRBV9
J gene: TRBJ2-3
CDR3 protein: CASSGGTHASTDTQYF

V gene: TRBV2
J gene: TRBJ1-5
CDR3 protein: CASSDSGTGFRNQPQHF

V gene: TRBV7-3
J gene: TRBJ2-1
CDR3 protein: CASSLGGAFLNEQFF

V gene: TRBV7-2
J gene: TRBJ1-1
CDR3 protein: CASSLVGTGVVSEAFF